The 13 T cell receptor beta chains given below trace back to one sample, sequenced in a study of T cell responses to AZD1222 COVID-19 vaccine. Using immunoSEQ multiplex PCR, the repertoire was profiled, and TCRdb retains in-frame clones only, with some absent. The sample comprises about 150,000 clones, approximately 90% of which are singletons, and under 3.5% rests with the top ten. Sequenced here: peripheral blood, sampled 28 days after the second AZD1222 dose. The source is an adult who received the AZD1222 COVID-19 vaccine.

The V gene is TRBV28, the J gene TRBJ1-4, with a weak D call TRBD1 (5 bases). V dropped 6 bases and J dropped 3 bases, with 11 bases sitting between them. This CDR3 contains 14 residues. Germline V gene data show CDR1 as MDHEN and CDR2 as SYDVKM. The CDR3 loop reads CASSSGIPNEKLFF. DNA for the CDR3: TGTGCCAGCAGCTCAGGGATCCCTAATGAAAAACTGTTTTTT.

The rearrangement joins TRBV7-9 to TRBJ2-5; 8 bases align to TRBD1. With 6 bases clipped from V and 7 bases from J, the junction kept 13 bases outside the gene matches. The CDR3 consists of 15 residues. Per germline, CDR1 SEHNR and CDR2 FQNEAQ (reference sequence). The CDR3 region is CASSLTTGVTGTQYF. The DNA of the CDR3 is TGTGCCAGCAGTTTAACGACAGGGGTAACAGGGACCCAGTACTTC.

The rearrangement uses TRBV19 and TRBJ2-1; TRBD2 agrees at 11 bases. The CDR3 totals 16 residues. The germline CDR1 and CDR2 sequences are LNHDA and SQIVND (reference sequence). V was pared by 6 bases and J by 10 bases, with 14 bases of the junction left unmatched. The CDR3 DNA reads as TGTGCCAGTAGACGATATAGCGGGAGGGCCTCCGGAGAGCAGTTCTTC. This encodes CASRRYSGRASGEQFF.

The V and J genes are TRBV14 and TRBJ1-1; 7 bases are a match to TRBD1. Germline CDR1 reads SGHDN; CDR2 reads FVKESK. The CDR3 sequence is 14 residues long. Losses at the gene ends were 3 bases for V and 4 bases for J; bases not matched to a gene: 5. The CDR3 spells CASSHGTVPTEAFF. Written as DNA, the CDR3 is TGTGCCAGCAGCCATGGGACAGTACCCACTGAAGCTTTCTTT.

V and J are TRBV7-2 and TRBJ2-7; the match to TRBD2 covers 8 bases. The CDR3 consists of 15 residues. Germline V gene data show CDR1 as SGHTA and CDR2 as FQGNSA. V lost 5 bases and J lost 1; bases outside the gene matches: 7. CDR3 sequence reads: CASSRGAGGSYEQYF. DNA of the CDR3: TGTGCCAGCAGCCGGGGTGCGGGAGGATCCTACGAGCAGTACTTC. Using reference TRBV7-2 and TRBJ2-7 for the parts outside the CDR3, the full variable domain is GAGVSQSPSNKVTEKGKDVELRCDPISGHTALYWYRQSLGQGLEFLIYFQGNSAPDKSGLPSDRFSAERTGGSVSTLTIQRTQQEDSAVYLCASSRGAGGSYEQYFGPGTRLTVT.

The CDR3 DNA reads as TGTGCCAGCAGCTTGAGGCTAGCGGGAGATACGCAGTATTTT. Its protein product is CASSLRLAGDTQYF. The chain has TRBV5-5 and TRBJ2-3; 8 bases line up with TRBD2. V lost 1 base, J lost 5 bases, and 3 bases stayed unmatched. CDR1 is SGHKS, CDR2 YYEKEE, per germline (reference sequence). This CDR3 has 14 amino acids.

This chain uses TRBV6-5 with TRBJ2-2; 7 bases align to TRBD2. CDR1 and CDR2 from the germline V gene are MNHEY and SVGAGI. This CDR3 has 14 residues. With 0 bases clipped from V and 6 bases from J, the junction kept 1 base outside the gene matches. CDR3 DNA sequence: TGTGCCAGCAGTTACTCCGGACTAGCCGGGGAGCTGTTTTTT. Protein product: CASSYSGLAGELFF.

The V gene is TRBV30, the J gene TRBJ2-5; D not certain. Trimming removed 0 bases from V and 3 bases from J, with 11 bases in between. Looked up from germline, CDR1 is GTSNPN and CDR2 is SVGIG (reference sequence). The CDR3 is 14 residues long. CDR3 DNA: TGTGCCTGGAGTGTACCGGCTGGAGAAGAGACCCAGTACTTC. Translating gives CAWSVPAGEETQYF.

This sequence joins TRBV24-1 and TRBJ2-1; 7 bases are a match to TRBD1. Germline V gene sequence: CDR1 KGHDR, CDR2 SFDVKD. The ends lost 3 bases at V and 5 bases at J; junction bases unmatched: 3. There are 14 residues in the CDR3. CDR3 sequence reads: CATSDPTGNNEQFF. The CDR3 coding sequence is TGTGCCACCAGTGATCCGACAGGGAACAATGAGCAGTTCTTC.

V and J are TRBV3-1 (or the pseudogene TRBV3-2) and TRBJ2-3; 13 bases align to TRBD2. The CDR3 is made up of 15 amino acids. Germline V gene lookup returns CDR1 LGHDT and CDR2 YNNKEL (reference sequence). Trimming cost V 4 bases and J 5 bases; bases outside gene matches: 3. Written as DNA, the CDR3 is TGTGCCAGCAGCCTCGGGACTAGCGGGAAAGATACGCAGTATTTT. It translates to CASSLGTSGKDTQYF.

V and J are TRBV5-1 and TRBJ2-5; 13 bases are shared with TRBD2. V dropped 5 bases and J dropped 1; count of bases not matched to a gene: 2. Germline V gene sequence: CDR1 SGHRS, CDR2 YFSETQ. This CDR3 contains 15 residues. The CDR3 DNA reads as TGCGCCAGCAGAAGGACTAGCGGGAGCCAAGAGACCCAGTACTTC. This codes for CASRRTSGSQETQYF.

This clone was detected only once. The rearrangement joins TRBV6-6 to TRBJ2-5; 7 bases are a match to TRBD2. CDR1 is MNHNY and CDR2 is SVGAGI in the germline V gene (reference sequence). J gave up 4 bases and V 2 bases, and 4 bases lay outside the gene matches. This CDR3 contains 14 residues. The CDR3 DNA follows: TGTGCCAGCAGTTACAGGGGAGGGAGAGAGACCCAGTACTTC. It yields the protein CASSYRGGRETQYF.

CDR3 residues: CASSFGTPKSGEQYF. The CDR3 nucleotides read TGTGCCAGCAGTTTCGGGACTCCCAAATCGGGCGAGCAGTACTTC. The chain uses TRBV27 and TRBJ2-7; D possibly corresponds to TRBD2 (6 bases). The CDR3 has 15 amino acids. The V gene lost 3 bases and the J gene lost 6 bases, with 18 bases spanning the gap. CDR1 is MNHEY, CDR2 SMNVEV, per germline (reference sequence).